The 3 T cell receptor beta chains reported below all come from one sample, sequenced in a study of blood T cell repertoires in COVID-19. Using immunoSEQ multiplex PCR, the repertoire was profiled, and TCRdb retains in-frame clones only, with some absent. The table includes 310,000 or so clones, roughly 90% detected once. Sequences were obtained from peripheral blood. All receptors derive from a woman aged 30 to 39 with COVID-19, enrolled during active disease.

This clone was detected a few times. The chain joins TRBV14 to TRBJ2-2; TRBD1 might be the D (6 bases). Germline V CDR1 and CDR2: SGHDN, FVKESK. Trimming took off 4 bases at V and 5 bases at J, with 11 bases between the two ends. This CDR3 has 14 amino acids. The CDR3 region has the DNA TGTGCCAGCAGCCGACGAGGGGGAACCGGGGAGCTGTTTTTT. It translates to CASSRRGGTGELFF.

The V and J genes are TRBV11-2 and TRBJ2-7, with D possibly being TRBD1 (5 bases). V was trimmed by 5 bases and J by 6 bases, leaving 14 bases between them. The CDR3 has 13 amino acids. From germline, CDR1 is SGHAT and CDR2 FQNNGV. Here the CDR3 DNA reads TGTGCCAGCAGCCTCACATCCCAGGGCGAGCAGTACTTC. Its translation: CASSLTSQGEQYF.

This chain connects TRBV16 to TRBJ1-2, with TRBD1 matching over 10 bases. With 0 bases clipped from V and 8 bases from J, the junction kept 6 bases outside the gene matches. Germline-derived CDR1 and CDR2 are KGHSY and FQNENV. The CDR3 extends over 15 amino acids. CDR3 in DNA: TGTGCCAGCAGCCAATCCCGACAGGGGGCGGAAGGCTACACCTTC. This encodes CASSQSRQGAEGYTF.